The 28 T cell receptor beta chains below all came from one sample that was sequenced in a study of blood T cell repertoires in COVID-19. Method: immunoSEQ multiplex PCR; TCRdb's copy keeps in-frame clones and lacks some. The sample includes 120,000 or so clones, more than 75% seen only once; the top ten take 1.5%. Sequenced input: peripheral blood. Every receptor here comes from a human donor in a cohort sampled during active COVID-19.

This clone was observed once. V gene TRBV5-5 combines with J gene TRBJ2-1, with D possibly matching TRBD2 (5 bases). Germline loops: CDR1 SGHKS, CDR2 YYEKEE (reference sequence). The CDR3 spans 15 residues. V gave up 5 bases and J gave up 0 bases, with 12 bases separating them. CDR3 sequence reads: CASSFSGSSYNEQFF. In DNA form, the CDR3 reads TGTGCCAGCAGTTTCAGCGGCAGCTCCTACAATGAGCAGTTCTTC.

V and J are TRBV3-1 (or the pseudogene TRBV3-2) and TRBJ2-7, with D possibly TRBD1 on 5 matching bases. The germline V gene has CDR1 LGHDT and CDR2 YNNKEL (reference sequence). The CDR3 totals 15 residues. Trimming took off 0 bases at V and 1 base at J, with 10 bases between the two ends. CDR3: CASSQDPTASYEQYF. The DNA of the CDR3 is TGTGCCAGCAGCCAAGACCCGACAGCGTCCTACGAGCAGTACTTC.

This clone was seen once. This chain links TRBV7-9 with TRBJ1-2, with TRBD1 matching 8 bases. There are 14 residues in the CDR3. From germline, CDR1 is SEHNR and CDR2 FQNEAQ (reference sequence). The V segment lost 5 bases and the J segment 4 bases; nucleotides outside the gene matches: 6. The CDR3 DNA reads TGTGCCAGCAGCCCAGGACAGGGTGTCTATGGCTACACCTTC. As protein: CASSPGQGVYGYTF.

This chain uses TRBV7-9 with TRBJ2-3, with 11 positions matching TRBD2. The CDR3 is 17 amino acids. Trimming removed 4 bases from V and 4 bases from J; junction bases left unmatched: 10. The germline V gene encodes CDR1 SEHNR and CDR2 FQNEAQ (reference sequence). The CDR3 loop is CASSSYSSGRSPDTQYF. CDR3 bases: TGTGCCAGCAGCTCCTATTCTAGCGGGAGGAGCCCAGATACGCAGTATTTT.

V usage is TRBV18 and J usage is TRBJ2-2; 8 bases are shared with TRBD1. The J segment lost 1 base and the V segment lost 2 bases, leaving 27 bases of the junction unmatched. Germline V gives CDR1 KGHSH, CDR2 LQKENI. There are 24 residues in the CDR3. As DNA, the CDR3 is TGTGCCAGCTCACCAACAAATGAGCCACACCGGGACAGGAGAAAACCTTGGAACACCGGGGAGCTGTTTTTT. This gives the protein CASSPTNEPHRDRRKPWNTGELFF.

The genes are TRBV7-9 and TRBJ2-5; 7 positions agree with TRBD1. V shed 5 bases, J shed 5 bases, and the junction held 8 bases outside the gene matches. CDR3 length: 14 amino acids. Germline loops: CDR1 SEHNR, CDR2 FQNEAQ (reference sequence). CDR3 sequence (DNA): TGTGCCAGCAGCCCTCCGACAGGGCAGGAGACCCAGTACTTC. The encoded protein is CASSPPTGQETQYF. The full variable domain, rest sourced from reference TRBV7-9 and TRBJ2-5, is DTGVSQNPRHKITKRGQNVTFRCDPISEHNRLYWYRQTLGQGPEFLTYFQNEAQLEKSRLLSDRFSAERPKGSFSTLEIQRTEQGDSAMYLCASSPPTGQETQYFGPGTRLLVL.

V usage is TRBV27 and J usage is TRBJ1-1; no definite D call. Trimming took 6 bases from V and 7 from J, leaving 12 bases between them. The CDR3 spans 12 residues. The germline CDR1 and CDR2 sequences are MNHEY and SMNVEV (reference sequence). CDR3 sequence (DNA): TGTGCCAGCAGCCGTCTAGGGAGTGAAGCTTTCTTT. Its translation is CASSRLGSEAFF.

This clone was picked up one time. Other DNA sequences of this sample code for an identical CDR3. V is TRBV29-1 and J is TRBJ2-2, with 10 bases identical to TRBD1. J gave up 6 bases and V 5 bases, and 6 bases lay outside the gene matches. CDR1 and CDR2 from the germline V gene are SQVTM and ANQGSEA. This CDR3 comprises 14 residues. The CDR3 DNA sequence: TGCAGCGTTCGGACAGGGGGACGGTCCGGGGAGCTGTTTTTT. Its protein product is CSVRTGGRSGELFF.

This clone was seen once. The chain joins TRBV3-1 (or the pseudogene TRBV3-2) to TRBJ1-6; D is undetermined. Germline lookup yields CDR1 LGHDT and CDR2 YNNKEL (reference sequence). This CDR3 comprises 15 residues. Trimming removed 5 bases at V and 9 bases at J, with 17 bases between. This CDR3 is CASSAGGPIGSPLHF. For the CDR3, the DNA is TGTGCCAGCAGCGCCGGAGGGCCCATCGGTTCACCCCTCCACTTT.

V gene TRBV24-1 combines with J gene TRBJ1-1; D is perhaps TRBD1 (6 bases). The CDR3 length is 18 residues. Deletions cut 2 bases from V and 0 bases from J, with 18 bases between. Germline loops: CDR1 KGHDR, CDR2 SFDVKD. The CDR3 spells CATSDSMTGEQMNTEAFF. In DNA, the CDR3 is TGTGCCACCAGTGATTCGATGACAGGAGAGCAGATGAACACTGAAGCTTTCTTT.

This chain connects TRBV2 to TRBJ2-1; maybe TRBD1 (5 bases). Germline V gene sequence: CDR1 SNHLY, CDR2 FYNNEI. This CDR3 spans 15 amino acids. V was trimmed by 1 base and J by 6 bases, leaving 13 bases between them. CDR3 sequence reads: CASSEGADRGNEQFF. CDR3 DNA: TGTGCCAGCAGTGAAGGGGCTGATAGGGGCAATGAGCAGTTCTTC.

The gene calls are TRBV29-1 and TRBJ2-2, with 8 bases aligning to TRBD1. Per germline, CDR1 SQVTM and CDR2 ANQGSEA. This CDR3 is built from 15 residues. The V segment lost 3 bases and the J segment 7 bases; nucleotides outside the gene matches: 10. The CDR3 loop reads CSVDAAGGAGGELFF. CDR3 DNA sequence: TGCAGCGTTGATGCGGCAGGGGGCGCGGGCGGGGAGCTGTTTTTT.

The chain links TRBV29-1 to TRBJ2-7; weak D call: TRBD2 (6 bases). Per the germline V gene, CDR1 is SQVTM and CDR2 is ANQGSEA. V lost 4 bases and J 3 bases, leaving 10 bases between the germline ends. The CDR3 has 12 amino acids. The CDR3 loop is CSVGDLGYEQYF. CDR3 DNA sequence: TGCAGCGTTGGGGACTTAGGCTACGAGCAGTACTTC.

The rearrangement joins TRBV4-2 to TRBJ2-1, with 10 bases fitting TRBD1. The CDR3 sequence is 15 residues long. Per germline, CDR1 LGHNA and CDR2 YNFKEQ. Trimming cost V 2 bases and J 8 bases; bases outside gene matches: 6. The CDR3 is CASSQFDRGQDEQFF. The CDR3 DNA follows: TGTGCCAGCAGCCAATTTGACAGGGGGCAGGATGAGCAGTTCTTC.

J is TRBJ1-2 and V is TRBV18; D remains ambiguous. Per germline, CDR1 KGHSH and CDR2 LQKENI. The CDR3 totals 12 residues. V lost 6 bases and J 5 bases, leaving 10 bases between the germline ends. In nucleotides, the CDR3 is TGTGCCAGCTCTGTAGCAGATTATGGCTACACCTTC. Translation gives CASSVADYGYTF.

The gene calls are TRBV4-2 and TRBJ1-1, with a possible D match to TRBD1 (6 bases). The CDR3 extends over 14 amino acids. V lost 0 bases and J lost 1, with 6 bases in between. Germline assignment: CDR1 LGHNA and CDR2 YNFKEQ. The CDR3 bases are TGTGCCAGCAGCCAAGACAGGGGGAACACTGAAGCTTTCTTT. Protein product: CASSQDRGNTEAFF.

The gene calls are TRBV12-3 or TRBV12-4 and TRBJ1-5; D is unresolved. The CDR3 totals 12 residues. With 5 bases removed from V and 2 bases from J, the gap between germline ends came to 4 bases. The CDR3 nucleotides read TGTGCCAGCAGTCTCGGCAATCAGCCCCAGCATTTT. Translation gives CASSLGNQPQHF.

V and J are TRBV27 and TRBJ2-7; 10 bases line up with TRBD2. Losses at the gene ends were 8 bases for V and 5 bases for J; bases not matched to a gene: 3. Germline V gene sequence: CDR1 MNHEY, CDR2 SMNVEV (reference sequence). This CDR3 has 12 residues. The CDR3 region is CASGAGGDEQYF. DNA of the CDR3: TGTGCCAGCGGAGCGGGGGGGGACGAGCAGTACTTC.

The chain links TRBV5-1 to TRBJ1-1; possible D gene TRBD1, 6 bases. In germline, CDR1 is SGHRS, CDR2 YFSETQ. The CDR3 covers 13 residues. Trimming took off 6 bases at V and 0 bases at J, with 9 bases between the two ends. The DNA of the CDR3 is TGCGCCAGCAACCAGGGGTTGAACACTGAAGCTTTCTTT. It encodes CASNQGLNTEAFF.

The chain employs TRBV11-3 and TRBJ2-7, with D maybe TRBD1 (6 bases). Germline V gives CDR1 SGHNT, CDR2 YENEEA. The length of the CDR3 is 13 residues. V dropped 1 base and J dropped 5 bases, with 9 bases sitting between them. In nucleotides, the CDR3 is TGTGCCAGCAGCTTAGGGACAGTTAACGAGCAGTACTTC. It encodes CASSLGTVNEQYF.

J is TRBJ1-5 and V is TRBV15; the match to TRBD1 covers 9 bases. CDR3 length: 16 amino acids. Germline CDR1 and CDR2: LNHNV and YYDKDF (reference sequence). Losses at the gene ends were 0 bases for V and 4 bases for J; bases not matched to a gene: 4. The CDR3 loop reads CATSRDHGQGNQPQHF. CDR3 DNA: TGTGCCACCAGCAGAGATCACGGACAGGGGAATCAGCCCCAGCATTTT.

This clone was found once. The chain uses TRBV20-1 and TRBJ2-7, with D possibly being TRBD1 (5 bases). This CDR3 comprises 11 residues. Germline CDR1 and CDR2: DFQATT and SNEGSKA (reference sequence). The V end lost 7 bases, the J end lost 6 bases, and 13 bases lay between the germline ends. CDR3 loop: CSGQGSGEQYF. The CDR3 region has the DNA TGCAGTGGGCAGGGTTCCGGCGAGCAGTACTTC.

This chain uses TRBV7-2 with TRBJ2-5; a weak D match, TRBD2 (6 bases). Trimming stripped 4 bases from V and 4 bases from J, with 19 bases between. Per germline, CDR1 SGHTA and CDR2 FQGNSA. The CDR3 has 16 residues. The CDR3 loop reads CASSWPPTQGGETQYF. CDR3 in DNA: TGTGCCAGCAGCTGGCCACCGACTCAGGGAGGAGAGACCCAGTACTTC. Supplemented by reference TRBV7-2 and TRBJ2-5, the full variable domain reads GAGVSQSPSNKVTEKGKDVELRCDPISGHTALYWYRQSLGQGLEFLIYFQGNSAPDKSGLPSDRFSAERTGGSVSTLTIQRTQQEDSAVYLCASSWPPTQGGETQYFGPGTRLLVL.

This clone was seen only once. CDR3 protein: CASSLGQNYEQYF. CDR3 DNA: TGTGCCAGCAGTTTAGGACAGAACTACGAGCAGTACTTC. This chain uses TRBV28 with TRBJ2-7; possible D gene TRBD1, 6 bases. Trimming stripped 2 bases from V and 3 bases from J, with 8 bases between. The CDR3 length is 13 residues. Germline V gene lookup returns CDR1 MDHEN and CDR2 SYDVKM.

This sequence joins TRBV24-1 and TRBJ2-1; D is unresolved. Germline V gives CDR1 KGHDR, CDR2 SFDVKD. Trimming took 0 bases from V and 3 from J, leaving 14 bases between them. This CDR3 has 17 amino acids. DNA for the CDR3: TGTGCCACCAGTGATTTGTTGAGACAAGATTACTACAATGAGCAGTTCTTC. Translated, it gives CATSDLLRQDYYNEQFF.

This clone was detected once. The chain links TRBV12-3 or TRBV12-4 to TRBJ1-1, with D possibly matching TRBD1 (5 bases). The CDR3 has 12 amino acids. V dropped 6 bases and J dropped 5 bases, with 10 bases sitting between them. CDR3 sequence (DNA): TGTGCCAGCAGCGGGGGGGGGACTGAAGCTTTCTTT. Encoded protein: CASSGGGTEAFF.

This rearrangement joins TRBV6-2 or TRBV6-3 to TRBJ1-2; D ambiguous. Looked up from germline, CDR1 is MNHEY and CDR2 is SVGEGT. The CDR3 covers 16 residues. V was cut by 2 bases and J by 8 bases, with 21 bases left in between. The CDR3 sequence is CASSYDPTANKRGYTF. CDR3 DNA sequence: TGTGCCAGCAGTTACGACCCAACTGCTAACAAGCGGGGCTACACCTTC.

The J gene is TRBJ2-7, the V gene TRBV14; D gene ambiguous. V was clipped by 3 bases and J by 2 bases, with 11 bases between them. The germline V gene has CDR1 SGHDN and CDR2 FVKESK. The CDR3 is made up of 14 amino acids. The CDR3 reads CASSQMRVPYEQYF. Here the CDR3 DNA reads TGTGCCAGCAGCCAGATGAGAGTCCCCTACGAGCAGTACTTC.